This T cell receptor (beta chain) was observed in a study of post-analysis software for immune sequencing data. In the study overall: The patients showed relapsing-remitting, secondary progressive and progressive-relapsing multiple sclerosis courses. Study results and caveats: By F measure, strong co-clustering occurred among samples prepared in the same batch. Controls' normalized Chao1 diversity significantly exceeded that of multiple sclerosis patients. Roughly 5 TRBV segments (TRBV5-6, TRBV5-1 and TRBV20-1 among them) occurred more frequently in patients than in controls.

Sequencing libraries made from TCR beta cDNA carried unique molecular identifiers. Starting from approximately 1 to 10 million T cells, the study yielded roughly 0.5 million cDNA molecules. TCRdb re-analysed the PCR reads in MiXCR, keeping a single row per CDR3 protein. The table includes about 540,000 distinct CDR3 sequences, roughly 34% detected once. As regards this clonotype: The antigen is not known.

This CDR3 contains 15 residues. Germline values: CDR1 DFQATT, CDR2 SNEGSKA (reference sequence). The ends lost 4 bases at V and 5 bases at J; junction bases unmatched: 8. The TCR comes from a girl aged 2-17 years with multiple sclerosis. The sequenced material came from blood. This rearrangement joins TRBV20-1 to TRBJ1-1, with TRBD1 matching 12 bases. DNA of the CDR3: TGCAGTGCTACGACCGGGACAGGGGGCCTTACTGAAGCTTTCTTT. This codes for CSATTGTGGLTEAFF.